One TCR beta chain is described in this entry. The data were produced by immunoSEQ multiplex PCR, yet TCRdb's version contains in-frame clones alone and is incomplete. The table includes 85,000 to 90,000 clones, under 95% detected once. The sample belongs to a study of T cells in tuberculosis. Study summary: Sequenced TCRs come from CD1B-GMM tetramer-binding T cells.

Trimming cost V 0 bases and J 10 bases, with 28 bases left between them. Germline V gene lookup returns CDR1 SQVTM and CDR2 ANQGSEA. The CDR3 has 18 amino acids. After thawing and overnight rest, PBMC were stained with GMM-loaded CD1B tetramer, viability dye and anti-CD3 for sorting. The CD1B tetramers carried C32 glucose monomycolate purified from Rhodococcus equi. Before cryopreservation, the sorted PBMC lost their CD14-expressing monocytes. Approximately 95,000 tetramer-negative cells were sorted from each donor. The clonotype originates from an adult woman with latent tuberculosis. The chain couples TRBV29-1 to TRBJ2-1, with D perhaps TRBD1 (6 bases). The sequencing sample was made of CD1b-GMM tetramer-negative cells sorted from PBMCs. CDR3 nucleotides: TGCAGCGTTGAAGATCTTTTTGTCGGGGCGAGAGGGGGAACAGAGCAGTTCTTC. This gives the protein CSVEDLFVGARGGTEQFF.